A selection of T cell receptor beta chains follows, all from one sample in a study of neurological immune-mediated disorders. One entry per CDR3 protein, called by TCRdb with MiXCR from the 5' RACE reads. The data show more than 50,000 distinct CDR3 sequences, with roughly 5% seen just once and about 2.6% held by the top ten. The sample consisted of PBMCs. The source is a woman under 40 with multiple sclerosis. Both conserved end residues are part of each CDR3. Fields, in order: J gene, clone size, D gene, V gene, CDR3 protein, CDR3 DNA. D genes are given only for firm matches. Where a row states a size, it is once, few, many or the class of an expanded clone; other rows omit it.

TRBJ1-5,NA,NA,TRBV5-1,CASSQRTENQPQHF,TGCGCCAGCAGTCAACGGACCGAAAATCAGCCCCAGCATTTT
TRBJ1-6,many,NA,TRBV4-2,CASSQEIGRAAGPNSPLHF,TGTGCCAGCAGCCAAGAGATCGGGCGCGCCGCTGGACCTAATTCACCCCTCCACTTT
TRBJ1-2,many,NA,TRBV11-2,CASSSPTSYGYTF,TGTGCCAGCAGCAGCCCGACAAGCTATGGCTACACCTTC
TRBJ1-4,many,NA,TRBV5-1,CASNLGPNEKLFF,TGCGCCAGCAACTTGGGACCTAATGAAAAACTGTTTTTT
TRBJ2-7,many,TRBD1,TRBV12-3/TRBV12-4,CASSPHRGRYEQYF,TGTGCCAGCAGCCCTCACAGGGGACGCTACGAGCAGTACTTC
TRBJ2-1,many,NA,TRBV7-9,CASSPVAVLGRSYNEQFF,TGTGCCAGCAGCCCCGTAGCCGTTCTAGGGAGGTCCTACAATGAGCAGTTCTTC
TRBJ2-1,many,NA,TRBV10-2,CASSDSVGDIEQFF,TGCGCCAGCAGTGATTCTGTTGGGGACATCGAGCAGTTCTTC
TRBJ1-2,many,TRBD1,TRBV27,CASSLLGTGGSSYGYTF,TGTGCCAGCAGTCTACTCGGGACAGGGGGAAGTAGCTATGGCTACACCTTC
TRBJ2-5,many,TRBD2,TRBV7-2,CASSFKAGGLEETQYF,TGTGCCAGCAGCTTCAAAGCGGGGGGGCTCGAAGAGACCCAGTACTTC
TRBJ1-1,few,NA,TRBV4-1,CASSQDQTAIEAFF,TGCGCCAGCAGCCAAGATCAGACAGCGATAGAAGCTTTCTTT
TRBJ1-5,many,NA,TRBV27,CASKTSNQPQHF,TGTGCCAGCAAGACCAGCAATCAGCCCCAGCATTTT
TRBJ2-5,many,TRBD2,TRBV3-1,CASSQALISGGNQYF,TGTGCCAGCAGCCAAGCTCTCATTAGCGGGGGGAACCAGTACTTC
TRBJ2-2,few,NA,TRBV20-1,CSARDSRQGRDTGELFF,TGCAGTGCTAGAGATTCCCGACAGGGGAGGGACACCGGGGAGCTGTTTTTT
TRBJ1-6,NA,TRBD1,TRBV6-2/TRBV6-3,CASSLTGENSPLNF,TGTGCCAGCAGCCTGACAGGGGAAAATTCACCCCTCAACTTT
TRBJ2-2,many,TRBD2,TRBV4-1,CASSPGPLAGNTGELFF,TGCGCCAGCAGTCCAGGGCCCCTAGCGGGGAACACCGGGGAGCTGTTTTTT
TRBJ1-3,many,NA,TRBV5-1,CASSIGNTIYF,TGCGCCAGCAGCATCGGAAACACCATATATTTT
TRBJ1-1,many,NA,TRBV20-1,CSAQQGSGTTEAFF,TGCAGTGCGCAACAGGGTTCGGGGACCACTGAAGCTTTCTTT
TRBJ2-7,many,TRBD2,TRBV20-1,CSVTEASGVFEQYF,TGCAGTGTTACAGAAGCTAGCGGGGTGTTCGAGCAGTACTTC
TRBJ1-5,many,NA,TRBV20-1,CSAGERRSNQPQNF,TGCAGTGCTGGCGAGAGGCGAAGCAATCAGCCCCAGAATTTT
TRBJ2-3,many,TRBD2,TRBV5-1,CASSWGSGTRTDTQYF,TGCGCCAGCAGCTGGGGGAGCGGGACTAGAACAGATACGCAGTATTTT
TRBJ2-2,many,TRBD1,TRBV20-1,CSARELGQVYTGELFF,TGCAGTGCTAGAGAGCTTGGACAGGTTTACACCGGGGAGCTGTTTTTT
TRBJ1-5,NA,NA,TRBV5-6,CASSRPGRPQNF,TGTGCCAGCAGCCGGCCCGGGAGGCCCCAGAATTTT
TRBJ1-2,many,NA,TRBV4-1,CASSPGPVVNYGYTF,TGCGCCAGCAGCCCCGGGCCTGTTGTTAACTATGGCTACACCTTC
TRBJ2-1,many,NA,TRBV5-1,CASSLSYTSYNEQFF,TGCGCCAGCAGCTTGTCGTACACCTCCTACAATGAGCAGTTCTTC
TRBJ1-4,many,TRBD1,TRBV3-1,CASRHQGGNEKLFF,TGTGCCAGCAGACATCAGGGGGGTAATGAAAAACTGTTTTTT
TRBJ2-3,few,TRBD2,TRBV18,CASSPLGTSGSTQYF,TGTGCCAGCTCACCACTTGGGACTAGTGGTAGTACGCAGTATTTT
TRBJ1-5,few,TRBD1,TRBV7-8,CASSYDRVGNQPQHF,TGTGCCAGCAGTTACGACAGGGTCGGCAATCAGCCCCAGCATTTT
TRBJ1-1,many,NA,TRBV10-3,CAISESDTEAFF,TGTGCCATCAGTGAGTCGGACACTGAAGCTTTCTTT
TRBJ1-1,many,NA,TRBV7-9,CASSPAWTAANTEAFF,TGTGCCAGCAGCCCAGCCTGGACAGCCGCAAACACTGAAGCTTTCTTT
TRBJ2-3,NA,NA,TRBV4-2,CASSQEILVADTQYF,TGTGCCAGCAGCCAAGAGATCCTAGTCGCAGATACGCAGTATTTT
TRBJ1-5,NA,NA,TRBV2,CASSEWGIEAQHF,TGTGCCAGCAGTGAATGGGGCATCGAGGCCCAGCATTTT
TRBJ2-5,many,TRBD1,TRBV20-1,CSARGLGQGSGTQYF,TGCAGTGCTAGAGGGCTGGGACAGGGAAGTGGGACCCAGTACTTC
TRBJ2-3,few,TRBD2,TRBV11-2,CASSSGLGGDTQYF,TGTGCCAGCAGCTCGGGACTAGGAGGAGATACGCAGTATTTT
TRBJ1-1,many,NA,TRBV7-9,CASSLVGRGEAFF,TGTGCCAGCAGCTTAGTGGGGAGGGGTGAAGCTTTCTTT
TRBJ1-6,many,NA,TRBV10-3,CAISAYTPGPGGRNSPLHF,TGTGCCATCAGTGCCTATACACCGGGGCCGGGGGGCAGGAATTCACCCCTCCACTTT
TRBJ2-2,NA,TRBD2,TRBV7-9,CASSDIAGALGTLTGELFF,TGTGCCAGCAGCGACATAGCGGGGGCCCTCGGAACTCTAACCGGGGAGCTGTTTTTT
TRBJ1-5,many,NA,TRBV9,CASSVGPGNQPQHF,TGTGCCAGCAGCGTGGGACCTGGTAATCAGCCCCAGCATTTT
TRBJ1-4,many,NA,TRBV18,CASSHRDGNEKLFF,TGTGCCAGCTCACACCGGGATGGGAATGAAAAACTGTTTTTT
TRBJ1-1,few,NA,TRBV20-1,CSARDELAGNTEAFF,TGCAGTGCTAGAGATGAGTTGGCAGGGAACACTGAAGCTTTCTTT
TRBJ2-7,many,NA,TRBV20-1,CSAREARGHEQYF,TGCAGTGCTAGAGAGGCCAGGGGCCACGAGCAGTACTTC
TRBJ2-4,many,TRBD1,TRBV20-1,CSALPRGSAKNIQYF,TGCAGTGCCCTCCCCAGGGGGTCGGCCAAAAACATTCAGTACTTC
TRBJ1-6,many,NA,TRBV20-1,CSASHPGWAPLHF,TGCAGTGCTAGTCACCCCGGCTGGGCACCCCTCCACTTT
TRBJ2-3,many,TRBD2,TRBV2,CASRETAGGPNTQYF,TGTGCCAGCAGGGAAACGGCGGGGGGGCCTAATACGCAGTATTTT
TRBJ2-5,many,TRBD1,TRBV7-9,CASSQGQNQETQYF,TGTGCCAGCAGCCAGGGACAGAACCAAGAGACCCAGTACTTC
TRBJ2-3,many,TRBD2,TRBV5-4,CASSLTSGGEDTQYF,TGTGCCAGCAGCTTGACTAGCGGGGGGGAAGATACGCAGTATTTT
TRBJ1-1,many,TRBD1,TRBV5-6,CASSLAGTAKAFF,TGTGCCAGCAGCTTGGCCGGGACAGCTAAAGCTTTCTTT
TRBJ1-1,NA,NA,TRBV20-1,CSARDPEVNTEAFF,TGCAGTGCTAGAGACCCTGAAGTGAACACTGAAGCTTTCTTT
TRBJ2-5,many,NA,TRBV5-6,CASSVGTRQETQYF,TGTGCCAGCAGCGTAGGGACAAGACAAGAGACCCAGTACTTC
TRBJ1-4,NA,NA,TRBV30,CAWSRIVGEKLFF,TGTGCCTGGAGTAGGATCGTAGGCGAAAAACTGTTTTTT
TRBJ1-2,many,TRBD1,TRBV10-3,CASWTGNYGYTF,TGTGCCAGTTGGACAGGGAACTATGGCTACACCTTC
TRBJ1-4,many,NA,TRBV12-3/TRBV12-4,CATGGLANEKLFF,TGTGCCACCGGGGGCTTAGCTAATGAAAAACTGTTTTTT